This T cell receptor (beta chain) derives from a study of T cell responses to AZD1222 COVID-19 vaccine (dated by TCRdb to the early 2020s). The study in broad terms: AZD1222 recipients given second doses at about 4 weeks or at about 12 weeks were pooled, since spike-specific TCR depth and breadth were not found to differ between the two schedules. TCR sequencing was performed for over 230 trial participants, of whom roughly 200 were given two doses of AZD1222 and around 25 were given two doses of MenACWY control vaccine. Trial participants were enrolled by age into subgroups of 18-55, 56-69 and 70-plus years, and around 150, 28 and 57 TCR-sequenced participants, respectively, were included in these subgroups. General conclusions and limits of the study: Conclusions about previously exposed vaccinees were limited because only six AZD1222 recipients were SARS-CoV-2 seropositive at baseline. After two AZD1222 doses, both the breadth and the depth of spike-specific TCRs were significantly higher than at day 0 and than in MenACWY recipients. Reportedly, almost half of the unique spike-specific TCRs recognized epitopes lying outside the regions that are mutated in the B.1.351 and B.1.1.7 variants. Participants were mostly white British, with more females than males. The authors suggested clonal diversity may have been underestimated. The whole spike protein was spanned by vaccine-associated CD4 TCRs, and dominant responses were seen in regions 160-218 and 743-854. In the small 56-69-year group, the increase in depth fell short of significance, most likely because of low power. No day 14 peak-response samples were available, so repertoires were characterized only after the peak T cell response.

The CDR3 regions of human TCRbeta chains were analyzed by immunosequencing. Regarding the original processing steps: TCRs in the repertoires were matched against a reference library of SARS-CoV-2-specific TCRs that had been generated with the MIRA antigen-specificity platform. Breadth was defined as the fraction of unique TCRs that were SARS-CoV-2-associated, and depth was defined as the fraction of total T cells that were SARS-CoV-2-associated. Using the MIRA data, each spike-specific TCR was mapped to the spike region that the TCR reacts to and placed in a CD4 or CD8 class. Log10-transformed breadth and depth values were compared by one-way ANOVA with Sidak's multiple comparisons tests. TCRdb took over this immuneACCESS table, retaining in-frame rearrangements with V and J assigned. Such tables are incomplete; in checked studies, under half of the missing clones stem from an unresolved V gene, and the remainder is unexplained. That table is the source of V, J and clone size, and D and trimming were worked out from the DNA. The sample includes around 160,000 clones, with around 95% observed a single time. Clones ranked in the top ten supply approximately 0.64% of the sample.

Concerning this clone: It has no known antigen specificity. Base qualities are not at hand, and no much larger clone is one base apart.

Taken with the paper, the label for time point translates to: baseline before first vaccination. Samples from vaccinated people were obtained from the UK trials COV001 and COV002, which included a single-blind randomized controlled phase 2/3 trial of AZD1222 (ChAdOx1 nCoV-19) in healthy adults. For TCRbeta chain sequencing, PBMC samples from trial participants were taken at day 0 and at day 28 after the second dose. CDR1 and CDR2 were assigned from the germline V gene as SGHRS and YFSETQ. Here V drops 4 bases and J drops 0 bases, and the junction holds 12 bases not matched to any gene. The CDR3 holds 18 amino acids from the cysteine to the phenylalanine. Kept here is only the CDR3 DNA, which spans 54 bases and is read in frame from base 1.

The clonotype was recovered from an adult in good health. This specimen consisted of peripheral blood, obtained on day 0 of AZD1222 vaccination. The sequence is built from TRBV5-1 and TRBJ1-4; 7 of the junction bases match TRBD1. In nucleotide form, the sequence is TGCGCCAGCAGCCCTAGGGACAGTGATTCTGCAACTAATGAAAAACTGTTTTTT. This gives the protein CASSPRDSDSATNEKLFF.